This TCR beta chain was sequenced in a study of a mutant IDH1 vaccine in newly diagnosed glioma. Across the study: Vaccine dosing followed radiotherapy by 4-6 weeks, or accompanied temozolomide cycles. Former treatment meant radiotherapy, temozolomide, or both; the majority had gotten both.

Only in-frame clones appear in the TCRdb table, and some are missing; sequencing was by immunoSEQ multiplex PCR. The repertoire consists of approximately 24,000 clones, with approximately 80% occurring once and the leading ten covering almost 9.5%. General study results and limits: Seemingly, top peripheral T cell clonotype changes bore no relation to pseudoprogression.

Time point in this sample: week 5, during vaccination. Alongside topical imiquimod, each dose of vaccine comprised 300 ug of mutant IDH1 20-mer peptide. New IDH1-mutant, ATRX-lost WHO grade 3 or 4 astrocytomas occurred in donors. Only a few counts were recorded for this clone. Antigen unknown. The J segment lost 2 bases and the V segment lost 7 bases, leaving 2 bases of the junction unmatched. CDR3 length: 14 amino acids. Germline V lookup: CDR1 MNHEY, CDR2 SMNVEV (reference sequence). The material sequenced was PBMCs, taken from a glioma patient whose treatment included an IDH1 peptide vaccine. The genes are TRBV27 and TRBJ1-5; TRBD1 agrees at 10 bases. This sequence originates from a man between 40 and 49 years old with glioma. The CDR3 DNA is TGTGCCAGCAACGACAGGGGGCGCAATCAGCCCCAGCATTTT. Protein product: CASNDRGRNQPQHF.